This record looks at one TCR beta chain sequence and its context. Antigen unknown. The germline gives CDR1 PRHDT, CDR2 FYEKMQ (reference sequence). This CDR3 spans 14 amino acids. V lost 5 bases, J lost 9 bases, and 20 bases lay in between. Libraries for TCRalpha and TCRbeta carried sample barcodes and unique molecular identifiers via 5'RACE. Each CDR3 protein is one row after TCRdb ran MiXCR on the 5' RACE reads. Found here are hundreds of thousands of distinct CDR3 sequences, roughly 20% of them singletons; the top ten hold about an eighth. The data belong to a study of T-cell memory formation after mild COVID-19. Study outcomes and limitations: Some clones that responded turned up in pre-infection memory, which suggests that cross-reactive memory joined in. CD8+ contracting clones occupied EMRA, while CD4+ ones occupied mainly CM and EM.

This sequence joins TRBV13 and TRBJ2-7; tentative D call: TRBD2 (6 bases). Sequencing was done on a sample of PBMCs or a T cell subset sorted from them (not recorded which). The receptor's source is an adult woman who had mild COVID-19 (a few samples of this study predate the infection). Cell type and time point are not known. CDR3 in amino acids: CASSIAETVTGQYF. CDR3 DNA sequence: TGTGCCAGCAGCATAGCGGAGACGGTAACAGGGCAGTACTTC.